One sample yielded the 5 T cell receptor beta chains listed below, sequenced in a study of Graves' ophthalmopathy and Graves' hyperthyroidism. Amplified TCR beta CDR3 regions were obtained using RNA transcripts as template. HTBI primers were used in a first-round RT-PCR, which preceded a second-round multiplex PCR. MiXCR, run by TCRdb on the multiplex PCR reads, gives a single entry per CDR3 protein. The sample contains approximately 1.2 million distinct CDR3 sequences, 36% of which appear only once. Sequencing used peripheral blood or thyroid tissue (not recorded which). Receptors were obtained from an adult man with Graves' hyperthyroidism.

This clonotype was counted at least ten times. This chain uses TRBV6-5 with TRBJ2-5; D is ambiguous. The CDR3 consists of 16 residues. The germline V and J ends were trimmed by 5 bases and 0 bases, with 16 bases remaining between them. Germline values: CDR1 MNHEY, CDR2 SVGAGI. DNA of the CDR3: TGTGCCAGCAGTGAACCCGGCGGAGTGTACCAAGAGACCCAGTACTTC. Amino acids: CASSEPGGVYQETQYF.

This clonotype was seen ten or more times. This CDR3 is CASSLTGTYEKLFF. DNA for the CDR3: TGTGCCAGCAGCTTGACCGGGACCTATGAAAAACTGTTTTTT. V is TRBV7-2 and J is TRBJ1-4; D perhaps matches TRBD1 (5 bases). The CDR3 extends over 14 amino acids. Germline values: CDR1 SGHTA, CDR2 FQGNSA. V lost 3 bases, J lost 6 bases, and 11 bases lay in between.

This clonotype was detected only a few times. This sequence joins TRBV10-3 and TRBJ1-1; D not certain. The V and J ends lost 8 bases and 1 base respectively, with 11 bases between them. The CDR3 covers 13 residues. CDR1 and CDR2 from the germline V gene are ENHRY and SYGVKD. The CDR3, as DNA: TGTGCCATCTTACAACCGCCGAACACTGAAGCTTTCTTT. Its translation: CAILQPPNTEAFF.

In this sample, this clonotype turned up a few times. The chain couples TRBV6-2 or TRBV6-3 to TRBJ1-1; D gene ambiguous. The CDR3 extends over 13 amino acids. Per germline, CDR1 MNHEY and CDR2 SVGEGT. V gave up 6 bases and J gave up 4 bases, with 12 bases separating them. CDR3 sequence reads: CASRQRRITEAFF. In DNA form, the CDR3 reads TGTGCCAGCAGGCAACGACGGATCACTGAAGCTTTCTTT.

This clonotype was found many times. V and J are TRBV7-9 and TRBJ2-7; TRBD1 aligns across 7 bases. Germline CDR1 is SEHNR and CDR2 is FQNEAQ (reference sequence). The CDR3 runs to 15 residues. Germline trimming cut 5 bases from V and 4 bases from J; bases unmatched to any gene: 11. The CDR3 coding sequence is TGTGCCAGCAGCGCAAGACAGGGAATCGATTACGAGCAGTACTTC. This gives the protein CASSARQGIDYEQYF.